These 13 T cell receptor beta chains originate from one sample sequenced in a study of T and B cells in COVID-19 patients. Blood genomic DNA input for TRB amplification was 250-500 ng. BIOMED2 TRB-A/B primer pools were used in multiplex TRB PCR. MiXCR, applied by TCRdb to the multiplex PCR reads, yields one record per CDR3 protein. This sample carries about 11,000 distinct CDR3 sequences, over 30% of them seen once, and the ten largest clones take around 15%. Input material: blood. The receptor set was obtained from a human donor with active COVID-19.

In the case of this clonotype: With a much larger clone just one base away, this may be a read error. The chain has TRBV18 and TRBJ2-3; D gene ambiguous. Germline lookup yields CDR1 KGHSH and CDR2 LQKENI. This CDR3 has 18 amino acids. The CDR3 DNA follows: TGTGACAGCTCAGCTCGGCTTGCTCCCTCTAAAAGCACAGATACGCAGTATTTT. Its protein is CDSSARLAPSKSTDTQYF.

This clonotype occurred a few times. The chain combines TRBV7-6 with TRBJ2-2; D may be TRBD2 (5 bases). Germline CDR1 and CDR2: SGHVS and FNYEAQ. CDR3 size: 14 residues. The V end was cut by 2 bases, the J end by 4 bases, with 8 bases between. CDR3 DNA sequence: TGTGCCAGCAGCTTAAGCGGTCCCACCGGGGAGCTGTTTTTT. Its protein is CASSLSGPTGELFF. The full variable domain, completed using reference TRBV7-6 and TRBJ2-2, is GAGVSQSPRYKVTKRGQDVALRCDPISGHVSLYWYRQALGQGPEFLTYFNYEAQQDKSGLPNDRFSAERPEGSISTLTIQRTEQRDSAMYRCASSLSGPTGELFFGEGSRLTVL.

This chain uses TRBV18 with TRBJ2-3, with 12 nucleotides matching TRBD2. V lost 2 bases to trimming and J lost 0 bases; unmatched junction nucleotides: 6. Germline CDR1 and CDR2: KGHSH and LQKENI. There are 18 residues in the CDR3. CDR3 nucleotide sequence: TGTGCCAGCTCACCAACCCAGCTAGCGGGGGGGAGCACAGATACGCAGTATTTT. Protein: CASSPTQLAGGSTDTQYF.

This clonotype ranks as medium-sized. The chain combines TRBV27 with TRBJ2-1; TRBD1 is a possible D gene (5 bases). The V end was cut by 5 bases, the J end by 0 bases, with 14 bases between. Germline CDR1 reads MNHEY; CDR2 reads SMNVEV (reference sequence). This CDR3 region has 16 residues. CDR3 amino acids: CASSGQGLSSYNEQFF. CDR3 DNA: TGTGCCAGCAGTGGGCAGGGCCTTAGCTCCTACAATGAGCAGTTCTTC.

By frequency in the sample, this clonotype is medium-sized. This chain uses TRBV29-1 with TRBJ2-3, with unresolved D. Germline values: CDR1 SQVTM, CDR2 ANQGSEA. V lost 0 bases and J 5 bases, leaving 9 bases between the germline ends. The CDR3 is made up of 13 amino acids. The CDR3 DNA reads TGCAGCGTTGAAGATCCTGTGAGAGATACGCAGTATTTT. It codes for CSVEDPVRDTQYF.

The sample holds one count of this clonotype. V usage is TRBV6-2 or TRBV6-3 and J usage is TRBJ2-3; tentatively, D is TRBD2 (6 bases). The CDR3 totals 16 residues. In germline, CDR1 is MNHEY, CDR2 SVGEGT. V was cut by 5 bases and J by 4 bases, with 19 bases left in between. The CDR3 spells CASSSSPGLGADTQYF. CDR3 nucleotide sequence: TGTGCCAGCAGTAGTTCGCCGGGACTGGGAGCAGATACGCAGTATTTT.

The chain has TRBV20-1 and TRBJ2-6, with unresolved D. This CDR3 is 13 amino acids long. Germline CDR1 and CDR2: DFQATT and SNEGSKA (reference sequence). Trimming took off 4 bases at V and 2 bases at J, with 6 bases between the two ends. The CDR3 sequence is CSAIGPGANVLTF. CDR3 nucleotides: TGCAGTGCTATCGGACCTGGGGCCAACGTCCTGACTTTC.

This clonotype is medium-sized within its sample. The V gene is TRBV6-6, the J gene TRBJ2-2, with 15 nucleotides matching TRBD2. The CDR3 has 16 residues. Germline V gene data show CDR1 as MNHNY and CDR2 as SVGAGI (reference sequence). The ends lost 5 bases at V and 6 bases at J; junction bases unmatched: 4. The CDR3 DNA is TGTGCCAGCAGTCCAGGACTAGCGGGGGGGCCCGGGGAGCTGTTTTTT. It translates to CASSPGLAGGPGELFF.

This rearrangement joins TRBV6-5 to TRBJ1-1; 7 bases map to TRBD1. With V trimmed by 7 bases and J by 9 bases, 5 bases remained unmatched. The length of the CDR3 is 11 residues. Germline V gives CDR1 MNHEY, CDR2 SVGAGI. The CDR3 reads CASTQQGKAFF. CDR3 DNA sequence: TGTGCCAGCACACAACAGGGGAAAGCTTTCTTT.

This clonotype is labeled as medium-sized. The V and J genes are TRBV27 and TRBJ2-3; 11 bases fit TRBD2. The J segment lost 6 bases and the V segment lost 6 bases, leaving 2 bases of the junction unmatched. From germline, CDR1 is MNHEY and CDR2 SMNVEV (reference sequence). This CDR3 is built from 13 residues. As DNA, the CDR3 is TGTGCCAGCAGGAGACTAGCGGGGGATACGCAGTATTTT. Translated: CASRRLAGDTQYF.

In its sample, this clonotype ranks as medium-sized. The V gene is TRBV19, the J gene TRBJ2-3, with 8 bases aligning to TRBD2. V was pared by 7 bases and J by 4 bases, with 10 bases of the junction left unmatched. The CDR3 is 15 residues long. Germline V gives CDR1 LNHDA, CDR2 SQIVND (reference sequence). The CDR3 sequence is CASMLAGGAPDTQYF. The CDR3 DNA is TGTGCCAGTATGTTGGCCGGGGGGGCCCCAGATACGCAGTATTTT.

The chain couples TRBV20-1 to TRBJ2-2, with 7 bases identical to TRBD1. This CDR3 is built from 14 residues. J was trimmed by 3 bases and V by 5 bases; bases with no gene match: 6. Germline CDR1 is DFQATT and CDR2 is SNEGSKA (reference sequence). The CDR3 bases are TGCAGTGCTCACAGGGGTAGGGACACCGGGGAGCTGTTTTTT. Translating it yields CSAHRGRDTGELFF.

This clonotype is labeled medium-sized. The V call is TRBV27, the J call TRBJ2-5; no firm D call. The CDR3 runs to 18 residues. Germline V gene data show CDR1 as MNHEY and CDR2 as SMNVEV (reference sequence). Deletions cut 4 bases from V and 2 bases from J, with 23 bases between. The DNA of the CDR3 is TGTGCCAGCAGTTCCTACCCTCGGGTAGCAGGTCGGCAAGAGACCCAGTACTTC. Translated, it gives CASSSYPRVAGRQETQYF.